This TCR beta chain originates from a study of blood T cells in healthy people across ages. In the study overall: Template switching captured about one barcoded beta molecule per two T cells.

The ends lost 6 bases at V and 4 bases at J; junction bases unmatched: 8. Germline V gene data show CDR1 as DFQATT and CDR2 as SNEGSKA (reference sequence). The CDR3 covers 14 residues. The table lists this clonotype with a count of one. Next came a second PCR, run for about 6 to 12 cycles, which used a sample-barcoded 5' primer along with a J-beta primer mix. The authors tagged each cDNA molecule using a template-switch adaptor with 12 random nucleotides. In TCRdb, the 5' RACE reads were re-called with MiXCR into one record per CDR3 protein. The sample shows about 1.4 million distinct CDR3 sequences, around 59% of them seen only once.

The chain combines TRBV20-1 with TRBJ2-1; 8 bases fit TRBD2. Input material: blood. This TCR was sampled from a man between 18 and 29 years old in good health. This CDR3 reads CSAPGTSHYNEQFF. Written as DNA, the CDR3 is TGCAGTGCACCAGGGACTAGTCATTACAATGAGCAGTTCTTC.